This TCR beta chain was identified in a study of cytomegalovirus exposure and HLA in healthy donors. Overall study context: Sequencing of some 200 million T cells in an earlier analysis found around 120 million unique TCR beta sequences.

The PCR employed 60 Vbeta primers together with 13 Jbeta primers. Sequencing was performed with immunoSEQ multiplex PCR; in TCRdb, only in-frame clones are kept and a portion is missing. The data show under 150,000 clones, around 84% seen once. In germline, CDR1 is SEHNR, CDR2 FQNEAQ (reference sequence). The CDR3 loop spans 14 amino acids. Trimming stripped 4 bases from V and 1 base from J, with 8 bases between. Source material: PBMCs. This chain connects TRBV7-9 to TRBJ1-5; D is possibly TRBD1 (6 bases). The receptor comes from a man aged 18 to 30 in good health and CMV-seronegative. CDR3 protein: CASSSDRSNQPQHF. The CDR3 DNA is TGTGCCAGCAGCTCCGACAGGAGCAATCAGCCCCAGCATTTT.